These T cell receptor beta chains were read from a single sample in a study of beta chain features in type 1 diabetes. The repertoire was sequenced with immunoSEQ multiplex PCR; TCRdb's copy has only in-frame clones and lacks some. Found here are approximately 600,000 clones, approximately 13% of them singletons; the top ten hold roughly 0.11%. The source material was naive CD4+ T cells from blood. These receptors were obtained from a man aged 25 to 40 with type 1 diabetes. Each CDR3 is given with its conserved first and last residue. A D gene is named only where the DNA matches it firmly. Expanded clones get a size class; other rows say once, few or many, or leave the size out.

.	few	TRBV2	TRBJ1-2	TGTGCCAGCAGGGCGGAAAACTATGGCTACACCTTC	CASRAENYGYTF
TRBD2	few	TRBV4-3	TRBJ2-7	TGCGCCAGCAGCCAAGATGCTAGCGGGGGCTCCTACGAGCAGTACTTC	CASSQDASGGSYEQYF
.	.	TRBV4-2	TRBJ2-1	TGTGCCAGCAGCCAAGAATCGCGGGTAGGACACAATGAGCAGTTCTTC	CASSQESRVGHNEQFF
.	.	TRBV30	TRBJ2-1	TGTGCCTGGATCCCCGGCCGGGATTTTAAGCAGTTCTTC	CAWIPGRDFKQFF
TRBD1	few	TRBV5-1	TRBJ2-7	TGCGCCAGCAGTTTAGGACAGGTTGTGGGATCCTACGAGCAGTACTTC	CASSLGQVVGSYEQYF
TRBD1	.	TRBV4-3	TRBJ1-4	TGCGCCAGCAGCCAAGTCGGGGACAGGGTCGAAAAACTGTTTTTT	CASSQVGDRVEKLFF
.	.	TRBV5-6	TRBJ1-2	TGTGCCAGCAGCTTGTCAGGGGTGAGCCCCAAATTGATGGGTGGCTACACCTTC	CASSLSGVSPKLMGGYTF
.	few	TRBV30	TRBJ1-4	TGTGCCTGGAGCCCTAATGAAAAACTGTTTTTT	CAWSPNEKLFF
.	few	TRBV28	TRBJ2-7	TGTGCCAGCAGTTTTGGTTCCTACGAGCAGTACTTC	CASSFGSYEQYF
.	.	TRBV2	TRBJ2-7	TGTGCCAGCAGGGAAGACAGCTACGAGCAGTACTTC	CASREDSYEQYF
.	once	TRBV6-6	TRBJ2-3	TGTGCCAGCAGGGAACAGGGAGACACAGATACGCAGTATTTT	CASREQGDTDTQYF
.	few	TRBV13	TRBJ2-7	TGTGCCAGCAGCCCCACCTGGGGCGAGCAGTACTTC	CASSPTWGEQYF
.	few	TRBV7-8	TRBJ2-3	TGTGCCAGCAGCCGGGGGACAACTACCAGCACAGATACGCAGTATTTT	CASSRGTTTSTDTQYF
.	.	TRBV15	TRBJ2-7	TGTGCCACCAGCAGAGTCCCCCGCCAGGGGATCAGTTACGAGCAGTACTTC	CATSRVPRQGISYEQYF
.	.	TRBV2	TRBJ1-6	TGTGCCAGCAGTGTACACAGGCCAAATTCACCCCTCCACTTT	CASSVHRPNSPLHF
TRBD2	few	TRBV4-2	TRBJ2-3	TGTGCCAGCAGCCAAGGTCCCGGGACTAGCGCTCTCACAGATACGCAGTATTTT	CASSQGPGTSALTDTQYF
.	few	TRBV5-1	TRBJ1-1	TGCGCCAGCAGCTATAACAGGGCTACTGAAGCTTTCTTT	CASSYNRATEAFF
.	few	TRBV29-1	TRBJ1-1	TGCAGCGCCCGACCGTCAGGAGGGGTAGGCGGCCGGACTGAAGCTTTCTTT	CSARPSGGVGGRTEAFF
.	.	TRBV6-1	TRBJ2-7	TGTGCCAGCAGTGCGGACAGTTCCGAGCAGTACTTC	CASSADSSEQYF
.	.	TRBV5-1	TRBJ2-7	TGCGCCAGCAGCAACGGGACACTTTTAACCTACGAGCAGTACTTC	CASSNGTLLTYEQYF
.	.	TRBV11-2	TRBJ2-1	TGTGCCAGCGCGGTGGGGGATTTTTACAATGAGCAGTTCTTC	CASAVGDFYNEQFF
.	few	TRBV19	TRBJ1-5	TGTGCCAGTAGTATCACCCCCGGGGACTCCAATCAGCCCCAGCATTTT	CASSITPGDSNQPQHF
TRBD1	.	TRBV7-8	TRBJ1-1	TGTGCCAGCAGCTTGACAGGGGAGAACACTGAAGCTTTCTTT	CASSLTGENTEAFF
TRBD1	few	TRBV29-1	TRBJ1-2	TGCAGCGCGGACAGGGGGGTCGATGGCTACACCTTC	CSADRGVDGYTF
TRBD2	few	TRBV30	TRBJ2-5	TGTGCCTGGAGTCCGGGACTAGCGCGCAAAGAGACCCAGTACTTC	CAWSPGLARKETQYF
.	few	TRBV7-9	TRBJ2-1	TGTGCCAGCAGCCCCACCAATGAGCAGTTCTTC	CASSPTNEQFF
.	.	TRBV7-9	TRBJ2-3	TGTGCCAGCAGCTTCGGGGGTCCCACAGATACGCAGTATTTT	CASSFGGPTDTQYF
.	few	TRBV7-9	TRBJ2-1	TGTGCCAGCAGCTTTCCGGGACGGATCTACAATGAGCAGTTCTTC	CASSFPGRIYNEQFF
TRBD1	.	TRBV6-5	TRBJ2-7	TGTGCCACCGGGACAGCTCCTGCCTACGAGCAGTACTTC	CATGTAPAYEQYF
.	many	TRBV23-1	TRBJ2-1	TGCGCCAGCAGTCAACCGGGACACTTCTACAATGAGCAGTTCTTC	CASSQPGHFYNEQFF
.	.	TRBV14	TRBJ1-2	TGTGCCAGCAGCCAAGATCGCGGGGGCTGGTATGGCTACACCTTC	CASSQDRGGWYGYTF
.	few	TRBV6-1	TRBJ1-4	TGTGCCGGCACCGGGGGGGGCGCCGGGATTGAAAAACTGTTTTTT	CAGTGGGAGIEKLFF